This T cell receptor beta chain stems from a study of CD8 T cells in ankylosing spondylitis. Findings and caveats of the study: Ankylosing spondylitis blood seemed to carry a telltale TCR beta motif made of several highly homologous variants.

The CDR3 totals 15 residues. V was pared by 6 bases and J by 9 bases, with 21 bases between. Germline assignment: CDR1 SGHTA and CDR2 FQGNSA. MiXCR, applied by TCRdb to the 5' RACE reads, yields one record per CDR3 protein. The table records hundreds of thousands of distinct CDR3 sequences, 12% of them present only once. Note on this clonotype: Its matching antigen is unknown.

This sequence was found in a male donor with ankylosing spondylitis. Sequenced material: blood, either unsorted or a sorted T cell fraction (not recorded which). The rearrangement links TRBV7-2 to TRBJ1-5; weak D call: TRBD1 (6 bases). CDR3 protein: CASRLPGAREGPQHF. CDR3 sequence (DNA): TGTGCCAGCAGGTTACCAGGGGCAAGGGAAGGGCCCCAGCATTTT. The full variable domain, completed using reference TRBV7-2 and TRBJ1-5, is GAGVSQSPSNKVTEKGKDVELRCDPISGHTALYWYRQSLGQGLEFLIYFQGNSAPDKSGLPSDRFSAERTGGSVSTLTIQRTQQEDSAVYLCASRLPGAREGPQHFGDGTRLSIL.